These 32 T cell receptor beta chains originate from one sample sequenced in a study of cytomegalovirus exposure and HLA in healthy donors. A multiplex PCR was run with 60 Vbeta primers and 13 Jbeta primers. Assay: immunoSEQ multiplex PCR; the TCRdb copy retains only in-frame clones and omits some. The sample shows 75,000 to 85,000 clones, and 3% to 4.5% sits with its ten largest clones. Sequencing used PBMCs. Source of these receptors: a man aged 18 to 30 in good health and CMV-seropositive.

The J gene is TRBJ2-2, the V gene TRBV6-5; maybe TRBD2 (5 bases). V was shortened by 7 bases and J by 6 bases, with 18 bases between the two germline ends. The CDR3 runs 15 residues. The V gene's germline CDR1 is MNHEY and CDR2 SVGAGI. DNA for the CDR3: TGTGCCAGCACCTTCCGGTTAGCGAAATCCGGGGAGCTGTTTTTT. This encodes CASTFRLAKSGELFF.

This chain links TRBV5-6 with TRBJ2-7, with a tentative D call TRBD1 (6 bases). The V end was cut by 2 bases, the J end by 4 bases, with 10 bases between. The length of the CDR3 is 13 residues. Germline V gene sequence: CDR1 SGHDT, CDR2 YYEEEE. In DNA, the CDR3 is TGTGCCAGCAGCTTTCTCACAGGGTACGAGCAGTACTTC. Protein: CASSFLTGYEQYF.

Measured by frequency, this clone is medium-sized. The CDR3 DNA is TGTGCCAGCAGTGTAGGACAGGCGGGCTACGAGCAGTACTTC. As protein: CASSVGQAGYEQYF. The chain uses TRBV2 and TRBJ2-7, with 7 nucleotides matching TRBD1. Germline CDR1 is SNHLY and CDR2 is FYNNEI. The CDR3 covers 14 residues. Trimming took 4 bases from V and 3 from J; bases not matched to a gene: 6.

The rearrangement uses TRBV19 and TRBJ1-4; the D is unclear. Trimming cost V 1 base and J 4 bases, with 7 bases left between them. This CDR3 is built from 14 residues. Germline V gene lookup returns CDR1 LNHDA and CDR2 SQIVND (reference sequence). DNA for the CDR3: TGTGCCAGTAGTATAGCCAGTGGTAATGAAAAACTGTTTTTT. Translated: CASSIASGNEKLFF.

The V and J genes are TRBV29-1 and TRBJ2-7, with a weak D call TRBD1 (6 bases). Germline CDR1 is SQVTM and CDR2 is ANQGSEA. Trimming left V 0 bases short and J 5 bases short, with 8 bases between. The CDR3 is 12 amino acids. Written as DNA, the CDR3 is TGCAGCGTTGAAGATGGGGACAACGAGCAGTACTTC. Protein sequence: CSVEDGDNEQYF.

The V call is TRBV10-3, the J call TRBJ1-2, with D possibly being TRBD1 (6 bases). V was pared by 3 bases and J by 6 bases, with 8 bases between. Germline assignment: CDR1 ENHRY and CDR2 SYGVKD. This CDR3 is 12 amino acids long. The CDR3: CAISDRGHGYTF. In DNA, the CDR3 is TGTGCCATCAGTGACAGGGGACATGGCTACACCTTC.

This CDR3 is CASSIQEPYEQYF. Written as DNA, the CDR3 is TGTGCCAGCAGCATACAGGAGCCCTACGAGCAGTACTTC. This chain connects TRBV6-1 to TRBJ2-7; a weak D match, TRBD1 (5 bases). The CDR3 contains 13 residues. Trimming removed 6 bases from V and 2 bases from J, with 11 bases in between. Germline CDR1 MNHNS, CDR2 SASEGT.

The chain links TRBV4-2 to TRBJ2-4; the match to TRBD2 covers 12 bases. The CDR3 length is 20 residues. The germline CDR1 and CDR2 sequences are LGHNA and YNFKEQ. V was pared by 0 bases and J by 3 bases, with 12 bases of the junction left unmatched. The CDR3 DNA reads as TGTGCCAGCAGCCAAGATCCGACTAGCGGGAGAAAGGTAGACAAAAACATTCAGTACTTC. This gives the protein CASSQDPTSGRKVDKNIQYF.

The chain couples TRBV4-2 to TRBJ2-5, with 14 bases identical to TRBD2. The V gene end was trimmed by 0 bases and the J gene end by 2 bases; junction bases not matched to a gene: 5. The CDR3 spans 18 residues. Germline assignment: CDR1 LGHNA and CDR2 YNFKEQ. The CDR3, as DNA: TGTGCCAGCAGCCAAGATGAAGGACTAGCGGGAGGACAAGAGACCCAGTACTTC. This gives the protein CASSQDEGLAGGQETQYF.

On this clone: The junction does not match germline at one end; this may be a read error. The chain recombines TRBV30 with TRBJ1-1; D is perhaps TRBD1 (6 bases). Germline V gene lookup returns CDR1 GTSNPN and CDR2 SVGIG (reference sequence). The CDR3 sequence is 13 residues long. CDR3 sequence reads: CAWEGRGYTEALF. CDR3 in DNA: TGTGCCTGGGAGGGCAGGGGCTACACTGAAGCTCTCTTT.

The chain carries TRBV28 and TRBJ2-4; 9 nucleotides agree with TRBD1. Germline V gene data show CDR1 as MDHEN and CDR2 as SYDVKM. Trimming cost V 4 bases and J 16 bases; bases outside gene matches: 8. The CDR3 runs 12 residues. The CDR3 here is CASSSPGQGVYF. The CDR3 coding sequence is TGTGCCAGCAGTTCCCCGGGACAGGGTGTTTACTTC. Looking up the rest from reference TRBV28 and TRBJ2-4 gives the full variable domain: DVKVTQSSRYLVKRTGEKVFLECVQDMDHENMFWYRQDPGLGLRLIYFSYDVKMKEKGDIPEGYSVSREKKERFSLILESASTNQTSMYLCASSSPGQGVYFGAGTRLSVL.

The chain carries TRBV18 and TRBJ1-3, with unresolved D. Germline CDR1 reads KGHSH; CDR2 reads LQKENI. The CDR3 is made up of 16 amino acids. The V end lost 3 bases, the J end lost 4 bases, and 16 bases lay between the germline ends. CDR3 residues: CASSPLSPQEGNTIYF. For the CDR3, the DNA is TGTGCCAGCTCACCCCTTTCGCCCCAGGAAGGAAACACCATATATTTT. The full variable domain, rest sourced from reference TRBV18 and TRBJ1-3, is NAGVMQNPRHLVRRRGQEARLRCSPMKGHSHVYWYRQLPEEGLKFMVYLQKENIIDESGMPKERFSAEFPKEGPSILRIQQVVRGDSAAYFCASSPLSPQEGNTIYFGEGSWLTVV.

The rearrangement links TRBV7-9 to TRBJ2-7; D gene unclear. V was cut by 3 bases and J by 3 bases, with 6 bases left in between. The CDR3 is 12 amino acids. Germline V gene data show CDR1 as SEHNR and CDR2 as FQNEAQ (reference sequence). CDR3 DNA sequence: TGTGCCAGCAGCTTTTCAGACTACGAGCAGTACTTC. Residues: CASSFSDYEQYF.

The V gene is TRBV7-2, the J gene TRBJ2-7; 8 bases align to TRBD1. The CDR3 spans 15 residues. Germline values: CDR1 SGHTA, CDR2 FQGNSA. V lost 5 bases to trimming and J lost 3 bases; unmatched junction nucleotides: 9. In nucleotides, the CDR3 is TGTGCCAGCAGCCCACATGGACAGGGTGTCTACGAGCAGTACTTC. Amino acid sequence: CASSPHGQGVYEQYF.

The chain joins TRBV5-1 to TRBJ1-2, with TRBD1 matching 9 bases. CDR1 is SGHRS, CDR2 YFSETQ, per germline. Trimming at V came to 4 bases and at J to 4 bases, leaving 8 bases not matched to a gene. This CDR3 is 15 amino acids long. The DNA for the CDR3 is TGCGCCAGCAGCAAGGGACAGGGTGATAGCTATGGCTACACCTTC. Its translation: CASSKGQGDSYGYTF.

The gene calls are TRBV5-4 and TRBJ2-7; 9 positions match TRBD1. Germline values: CDR1 SGHNT, CDR2 YYREEE (reference sequence). CDR3 length: 14 residues. V was pared by 4 bases and J by 2 bases, with 4 bases of the junction left unmatched. CDR3 region: CASSQQGAAYEQYF. In nucleotides, the CDR3 is TGTGCCAGCAGCCAACAGGGGGCGGCCTACGAGCAGTACTTC.

The chain joins TRBV28 to TRBJ1-5; D is undetermined. V lost 3 bases to trimming and J lost 2 bases, with 17 bases between them. Germline lookup yields CDR1 MDHEN and CDR2 SYDVKM. CDR3 length: 17 amino acids. This chain's CDR3 is CASSFSIGVQGNQPQHF. In DNA form, the CDR3 reads TGTGCCAGCAGTTTTTCCATCGGGGTTCAGGGCAATCAGCCCCAGCATTTT. The full variable domain, its missing parts supplied by reference TRBV28 and TRBJ1-5, is DVKVTQSSRYLVKRTGEKVFLECVQDMDHENMFWYRQDPGLGLRLIYFSYDVKMKEKGDIPEGYSVSREKKERFSLILESASTNQTSMYLCASSFSIGVQGNQPQHFGDGTRLSIL.

V and J are TRBV28 and TRBJ1-1; D is uncertain. Trimming shortened V by 7 bases and J by 1 base, and 19 bases separated the two germline ends. The CDR3 runs 16 residues. Germline CDR1 and CDR2: MDHEN and SYDVKM. CDR3 DNA: TGTGCCAGCAATTCTAGAAGGCGCAGCCCGAACACTGAAGCTTTCTTT. Protein: CASNSRRRSPNTEAFF.

In nucleotides, the CDR3 is TGTGCCAGCAGCTTAGGGGGACCGGGGGGGGCTGGCTATGGCTACACCTTC. It specifies CASSLGGPGGAGYGYTF. The chain couples TRBV7-6 to TRBJ1-2; possibly TRBD1 for D (6 bases). V was pared by 1 base and J by 4 bases, with 19 bases between. CDR3 length: 17 amino acids. Germline loops: CDR1 SGHVS, CDR2 FNYEAQ. Complete variable domain (other parts from reference TRBV7-6 and TRBJ1-2): GAGVSQSPRYKVTKRGQDVALRCDPISGHVSLYWYRQALGQGPEFLTYFNYEAQQDKSGLPNDRFSAERPEGSISTLTIQRTEQRDSAMYRCASSLGGPGGAGYGYTFGSGTRLTVV.

The rearrangement uses TRBV4-1 and TRBJ1-1, with 8 bases matching TRBD1. CDR3 length: 14 residues. With V trimmed by 3 bases and J by 7 bases, 7 bases remained unmatched. The germline CDR1 and CDR2 sequences are MGHRA and YSYEKL. The CDR3 protein is CASSHRQGSGEAFF. The CDR3 nucleotides read TGCGCCAGCAGCCATCGACAGGGGTCAGGTGAAGCTTTCTTT.

V and J are TRBV5-1 and TRBJ1-1; 10 nucleotides agree with TRBD1. The CDR3 has 14 residues. V was pared by 0 bases and J by 6 bases, with 2 bases of the junction left unmatched. Germline CDR1 is SGHRS and CDR2 is YFSETQ. The CDR3 DNA reads as TGCGCCAGCAGCTTGGGACAGGGGGCCGCTGAAGCTTTCTTT. Its translation is CASSLGQGAAEAFF.

This chain connects TRBV7-9 to TRBJ2-7; a weak D match, TRBD2 (5 bases). Germline loops: CDR1 SEHNR, CDR2 FQNEAQ (reference sequence). This CDR3 is 14 amino acids long. The V and J ends lost 6 bases and 3 bases respectively, with 15 bases between them. The CDR3 DNA follows: TGTGCCAGCAGACCCGGGGTTCTGAGCTACGAGCAGTACTTC. Translated, it gives CASRPGVLSYEQYF.

V is TRBV6-5 and J is TRBJ1-1; the D gene is possibly TRBD1 (5 bases). The CDR3 is made up of 13 amino acids. The V gene's germline CDR1 is MNHEY and CDR2 SVGAGI. The V gene lost 2 bases and the J gene lost 6 bases, with 10 bases spanning the gap. The CDR3 region has the DNA TGTGCCAGCAGTTACATGGGGACTGCTGAAGCTTTCTTT. Its protein is CASSYMGTAEAFF.

The J gene is TRBJ1-6, the V gene TRBV28; TRBD1 agrees at 11 bases. V gave up 6 bases and J gave up 10 bases; unmatched junction bases: 8. This CDR3 comprises 15 residues. Germline V lookup: CDR1 MDHEN, CDR2 SYDVKM. The CDR3 loop reads CASRGQGVVWSPLHF. The CDR3 DNA sequence: TGTGCCAGCAGGGGACAGGGGGTAGTCTGGTCACCCCTCCACTTT.

The chain recombines TRBV6-4 with TRBJ2-1, with TRBD2 matching over 11 bases. Germline V gene lookup returns CDR1 MRHNA and CDR2 SNTAGT. This CDR3 region has 15 residues. Trimming at V came to 7 bases and at J to 5 bases, leaving 7 bases not matched to a gene. The CDR3 spells CASTETSGNHNEQFF. Written as DNA, the CDR3 is TGTGCCAGCACAGAGACTAGCGGGAACCACAATGAGCAGTTCTTC.

This chain uses TRBV27 with TRBJ2-7; 8 nucleotides agree with TRBD1. The J segment lost 3 bases and the V segment lost 5 bases, leaving 6 bases of the junction unmatched. Germline CDR1 reads MNHEY; CDR2 reads SMNVEV (reference sequence). CDR3 size: 14 residues. The CDR3 loop reads CASSLNRGYYEQYF. The CDR3 DNA sequence: TGTGCCAGCAGTCTGAACAGGGGGTACTACGAGCAGTACTTC.

This rearrangement joins TRBV6-6 to TRBJ2-1, with D uncertain. The germline V and J ends were trimmed by 2 bases and 10 bases, with 9 bases remaining between them. CDR3 length: 12 amino acids. Germline CDR1 and CDR2: MNHNY and SVGAGI (reference sequence). CDR3 region: CASSYQAPEQFF. CDR3 DNA sequence: TGTGCCAGCAGTTACCAGGCTCCCGAGCAGTTCTTC.

This chain connects TRBV5-6 to TRBJ1-2; perhaps TRBD1 as D (5 bases). The CDR3 consists of 16 residues. V was cut by 0 bases and J by 7 bases, with 19 bases left in between. Per germline, CDR1 SGHDT and CDR2 YYEEEE. CDR3 sequence reads: CASSLDLGRNRGGYTF. CDR3 coding DNA: TGTGCCAGCAGCTTGGATTTGGGGCGGAACCGAGGTGGCTACACCTTC. Using reference TRBV5-6 and TRBJ1-2 for the parts outside the CDR3, the full variable domain is DAGVTQSPTHLIKTRGQQVTLRCSPKSGHDTVSWYQQALGQGPQFIFQYYEEEERQRGNFPDRFSGHQFPNYSSELNVNALLLGDSALYLCASSLDLGRNRGGYTFGSGTRLTVV.

This chain links TRBV5-1 with TRBJ1-1, with D maybe TRBD1 (5 bases). The CDR3 sequence is 13 residues long. The germline gives CDR1 SGHRS, CDR2 YFSETQ. With 0 bases removed from V and 4 bases from J, the gap between germline ends came to 7 bases. CDR3 sequence: CASSLDGATEAFF. CDR3 DNA: TGCGCCAGCAGCTTGGATGGGGCCACTGAAGCTTTCTTT.

This chain joins TRBV5-5 and TRBJ1-2; D might be TRBD1 (5 bases). Germline-derived CDR1 and CDR2 are SGHKS and YYEKEE (reference sequence). Trimming took off 5 bases at V and 0 bases at J, with 14 bases between the two ends. This CDR3 spans 15 amino acids. The CDR3 nucleotides read TGTGCCAGCAGTGAAAAGGACAAGTCTAACTATGGCTACACCTTC. Amino acids: CASSEKDKSNYGYTF.

The rearrangement links TRBV6-1 to TRBJ2-3; 10 bases agree with TRBD1. Trimming cost V 4 bases and J 5 bases; bases outside gene matches: 9. Germline loops: CDR1 MNHNS, CDR2 SASEGT. The CDR3 length is 16 residues. The CDR3 region has the DNA TGTGCCAGCAGTGGAAGTCCGGGACAGGGGCAAGATACGCAGTATTTT. This codes for CASSGSPGQGQDTQYF.

Judged by frequency, this clone is medium-sized (0.01 to 0.1%). This chain connects TRBV6-5 to TRBJ1-2, with 9 bases matching TRBD1. The CDR3 covers 12 residues. Per germline, CDR1 MNHEY and CDR2 SVGAGI. The junction had 2 bases not matched to a gene; V was cut back by 6 bases and J by 6 bases. The CDR3 coding sequence is TGTGCCAGCAGCACAGGGGGCGATGGCTACACCTTC. Translated: CASSTGGDGYTF.